This T cell receptor beta chain was identified in a study of PD-L1 blockade in urothelial cancer. Profiling relied on immunoSEQ multiplex PCR, and the TCRdb table lists in-frame clones only, not all of them. The sample carries roughly 49,000 clones, roughly 87% recorded once. The clonotype originates from a man aged 55 to 70 with urothelial cancer. The sample was PBMCs, taken around atezolizumab (anti-PD-L1) treatment.

CDR3 nucleotide sequence: TGTGCCAGGGGGGGACGGACAAACACTGAAGCTTTCTTT. Its protein product is CARGGRTNTEAFF. V gene TRBV2 combines with J gene TRBJ1-1; possibly TRBD1 for D (5 bases). V dropped 9 bases and J dropped 2 bases, with 13 bases sitting between them. The CDR3 has 13 amino acids. Germline values: CDR1 SNHLY, CDR2 FYNNEI.